The present T cell receptor beta chain was sequenced within a study of blood T cell repertoires in COVID-19. Turning to the study itself: From the United States, Italy and Spain came samples of acute and convalescent COVID-19. T cells, B-cell-depleted T cells, or PBMCs provided the cDNA or gDNA that served as material.

As processed by the authors: The authors estimated nucleated cell counts from reference gene primer amplification. Repertoires were generated with immunoSEQ multiplex PCR, while TCRdb's copy carries only in-frame clones and drops some. For V, J and clone size, that table is used; D and trimming come from the DNA. The repertoire holds more than 30,000 clones, around 96% seen once, with approximately 4.1% in the top ten. CDR3 length: 15 amino acids. CDR1 and CDR2 from the germline V gene are LNHDA and SQIVND (reference sequence). V was clipped by 3 bases and J by 4 bases; unmatched bases: 8. This receptor was obtained from a human donor with active COVID-19. The donor label of this sample is uncertain. Sequencing was done on a sample of peripheral blood. V and J are TRBV19 and TRBJ2-7; the match to TRBD2 covers 8 bases. This CDR3 is CASSMGSGTFYEQYF. The DNA of the CDR3 is TGTGCCAGTAGTATGGGTAGCGGGACCTTTTACGAGCAGTACTTC. The full variable domain, its missing parts supplied by reference TRBV19 and TRBJ2-7, is DGGITQSPKYLFRKEGQNVTLSCEQNLNHDAMYWYRQDPGQGLRLIYYSQIVNDFQKGDIAEGYSVSREKKESFPLTVTSAQKNPTAFYLCASSMGSGTFYEQYFGPGTRLTVT.